This T cell receptor (beta chain) was identified in a study of radiotherapy plus CTLA-4 blockade in lung cancer. Study as a whole: Objective responses were recorded in over 15% of patients, with disease control recorded in less than 40%.

This CDR3 is 17 amino acids long. The germline V and J ends were trimmed by 0 bases and 6 bases, with 21 bases remaining between them. Per germline, CDR1 SGDLS and CDR2 YYNGEE. Study-wide results and limits: Best predicting response, reportedly, were early blood T cell clone dynamics, with interferon-beta. The study found tumor-derived TCR clones expanded in blood after radiotherapy plus ipilimumab.

Assay used: immunoSEQ multiplex PCR; TCRdb lists only in-frame clones, some missing. The repertoire holds 53,000 or so clones, with approximately 79% as singletons. In regard to this clone: What it binds is unknown.

The genes are TRBV9 and TRBJ1-1; weak D call: TRBD1 (6 bases). The input for sequencing was peripheral blood, taken from a patient treated with radiotherapy plus ipilimumab. This clonotype was sampled from a human donor with non-small cell lung cancer who had stable disease on radiotherapy plus ipilimumab. DNA for the CDR3: TGTGCCAGCAGCGTAGTTTCCGGGGGCTTTGAGGGATCTGAAGCTTTCTTT. It encodes CASSVVSGGFEGSEAFF.